The subject of this entry is one T cell receptor (beta chain). These data originate in a study of tumor-infiltrating lymphocytes in oesophageal squamous cell carcinoma. TCRdb analysed the PCR reads with MiXCR anew, one entry per CDR3 protein. This sample yields thousands of distinct CDR3 sequences, of which roughly two thirds are seen a single time; around 34% belongs to the top ten. CDR1 is SGHVS, CDR2 FNYEAQ, per germline. The CDR3 length is 13 residues. V was shortened by 0 bases and J by 8 bases, with 5 bases between the two germline ends. The TCR was taken from a female donor with esophageal squamous cell carcinoma. Specimen: esophageal tumor tissue. V usage is TRBV7-6 and J usage is TRBJ1-6; D call uncertain. CDR3 nucleotide sequence: TGTGCCAGCAGCTTAGCCCGGGATTCACCCCTCCACTTT. It specifies CASSLARDSPLHF.